Following are 27 T cell receptor beta chains from one sample sequenced in a study of shared clonotypes between healthy human individuals. TCRdb's table, derived via immunoSEQ multiplex PCR, lists solely in-frame clones and lacks some. The repertoire consists of 2 million to 3 million clones, with roughly nine tenths occurring once and the leading ten covering roughly 0.15%. Sequenced sample: naive CD4+ T cells sorted from blood. Regarding subset: CD45RA+ positively selected. The receptors stem from a man aged 18 to 35 in good health.

The DNA of the CDR3 is TGTGCCAGCAGTATGGAGCTAGCGTCCTACAATGAGCAGTTCTTC. Protein sequence: CASSMELASYNEQFF. The chain links TRBV2 to TRBJ2-1, with D perhaps TRBD2 (6 bases). The germline CDR1 and CDR2 sequences are SNHLY and FYNNEI. The CDR3 spans 15 residues. The germline V and J ends were trimmed by 5 bases and 1 base, with 12 bases remaining between them. Based on the CDR3 plus reference TRBV2 and TRBJ2-1, the full variable domain is EPEVTQTPSHQVTQMGQEVILRCVPISNHLYFYWYRQILGQKVEFLVSFYNNEISEKSEIFDDQFSVERPDGSNFTLKIRSTKLEDSAMYFCASSMELASYNEQFFGPGTRLTVL.

Of note for this clone: The sample carries other DNA sequences with the same CDR3. CDR3 sequence reads: CSVGEGETQYF. The CDR3 region has the DNA TGCAGCGTTGGAGAGGGGGAGACCCAGTACTTC. The rearrangement uses TRBV29-1 and TRBJ2-5; the D gene could be TRBD1 or TRBD2 (5 bases each). The CDR3 totals 11 residues. V was pared by 4 bases and J by 5 bases, with 8 bases between. The germline V gene encodes CDR1 SQVTM and CDR2 ANQGSEA. Looking up the rest from reference TRBV29-1 and TRBJ2-5 gives the full variable domain: SAVISQKPSRDICQRGTSLTIQCQVDSQVTMMFWYRQQPGQSLTLIATANQGSEATYESGFVIDKFPISRPNLTFSTLTVSNMSPEDSSIYLCSVGEGETQYFGPGTRLLVL.

The rearrangement links TRBV30 to TRBJ2-2; tentatively, D is TRBD2 (5 bases). CDR1 is GTSNPN, CDR2 SVGIG, per germline (reference sequence). The length of the CDR3 is 18 residues. Trimming cost V 0 bases and J 1 base, with 18 bases left between them. The CDR3, as DNA: TGTGCCTGGAGTGTAGCTCGAGTTTCAGGAGGGAACACCGGGGAGCTGTTTTTT. It codes for CAWSVARVSGGNTGELFF.

As regards this clone: Other DNA sequences in this specimen translate into the identical CDR3. The chain joins TRBV6-5 to TRBJ1-2; TRBD1 is a possible D gene (6 bases). The CDR3 has 14 residues. Trimming left V 2 bases short and J 0 bases short, with 7 bases between. Per germline, CDR1 MNHEY and CDR2 SVGAGI. This chain's CDR3 is CASSYRDTNYGYTF. DNA of the CDR3: TGTGCCAGCAGTTACCGGGACACTAACTATGGCTACACCTTC.

The chain is built from TRBV6-6 and TRBJ2-5; 9 positions match TRBD2. V shed 0 bases and J 2 bases; nucleotides not matched to a gene: 1. Germline CDR1 is MNHNY and CDR2 is SVGAGI (reference sequence). This CDR3 is 15 amino acids long. The CDR3 is CASSYSSGGQETQYF. In nucleotides, the CDR3 is TGTGCCAGCAGTTACTCTAGCGGGGGACAAGAGACCCAGTACTTC.

This sequence joins TRBV7-9 and TRBJ1-4; 9 nucleotides line up with TRBD1. The CDR3 totals 15 residues. The germline gives CDR1 SEHNR, CDR2 FQNEAQ (reference sequence). Trimming took 5 bases from V and 3 from J; bases not matched to a gene: 4. CDR3 amino acids: CASSPQGAANEKLFF. CDR3 bases: TGTGCCAGCAGCCCACAGGGGGCGGCTAATGAAAAACTGTTTTTT.

This clone was found once. This chain connects TRBV27 to TRBJ2-2; no definite D call. The CDR3 contains 17 residues. Trimming pared 5 bases from V and 2 bases from J, leaving 18 bases between. CDR1 and CDR2 from the germline V gene are MNHEY and SMNVEV (reference sequence). The CDR3 loop is CASSPRMYLLNTGELFF. CDR3 DNA: TGTGCCAGCAGTCCACGGATGTATCTGCTTAACACCGGGGAGCTGTTTTTT.

This rearrangement joins TRBV11-1 to TRBJ2-5; D ambiguous. Trimming removed 4 bases from V and 5 bases from J, with 8 bases in between. CDR1 is SGHAT and CDR2 is FQDESV in the germline V gene (reference sequence). CDR3 length: 12 residues. DNA of the CDR3: TGTGCCAGCAGCTCCTTGGGGGAGACCCAGTACTTC. Protein product: CASSSLGETQYF.

The V gene is TRBV7-8, the J gene TRBJ2-7; 10 nucleotides align to TRBD1. Germline CDR1 and CDR2: SGHVS and FQNEAQ. The CDR3 is 15 amino acids. V dropped 7 bases and J dropped 2; count of bases not matched to a gene: 8. The CDR3 DNA reads TGTGCCAGCACTCGAGAGGGGACAGGGGCCTACGAGCAGTACTTC. Amino acid sequence: CASTREGTGAYEQYF. Full variable domain (outside the CDR3, taken from reference TRBV7-8 and TRBJ2-7): GAGVSQSPRYKVAKRGQDVALRCDPISGHVSLFWYQQALGQGPEFLTYFQNEAQLDKSGLPSDRFFAERPEGSVSTLKIQRTQQEDSAVYLCASTREGTGAYEQYFGPGTRLTVT.

The chain carries TRBV27 and TRBJ2-2; D gene unclear. This CDR3 spans 12 amino acids. Germline CDR1 reads MNHEY; CDR2 reads SMNVEV (reference sequence). V was clipped by 6 bases and J by 7 bases, with 9 bases between them. CDR3 in amino acids: CASRSNGGELFF. CDR3 nucleotides: TGTGCCAGCAGGTCAAATGGCGGGGAGCTGTTTTTT.

V usage is TRBV5-1 and J usage is TRBJ1-1; D not certain. The CDR3 runs to 16 residues. Germline V gene sequence: CDR1 SGHRS, CDR2 YFSETQ. The V end lost 1 base, the J end lost 0 bases, and 13 bases lay between the germline ends. CDR3 region: CASSLTHGFMNTEAFF. DNA for the CDR3: TGCGCCAGCAGCTTGACACACGGCTTCATGAACACTGAAGCTTTCTTT.

The chain recombines TRBV28 with TRBJ2-3, with a weak D call TRBD2 (7 bases). This CDR3 comprises 14 residues. Trimming took off 2 bases at V and 6 bases at J, with 12 bases between the two ends. Germline assignment: CDR1 MDHEN and CDR2 SYDVKM. The chain's CDR3 is CASSLVGGHDTQYF. The CDR3 DNA reads TGTGCCAGCAGTTTAGTGGGGGGGCATGATACGCAGTATTTT.

The J gene is TRBJ2-7, the V gene TRBV6-6, with D unclear. Germline V gene sequence: CDR1 MNHNY, CDR2 SVGAGI (reference sequence). V lost 0 bases and J lost 0, with 12 bases in between. This CDR3 spans 16 amino acids. CDR3 loop: CASSYSLMGISYEQYF. CDR3 sequence (DNA): TGTGCCAGCAGTTACTCGTTGATGGGGATCTCCTACGAGCAGTACTTC.

CDR3 residues: CASSDVFGGPSGANVLTF. The CDR3, as DNA: TGTGCCAGCAGTGACGTTTTCGGGGGTCCCTCTGGGGCCAACGTCCTGACTTTC. This chain connects TRBV6-1 to TRBJ2-6; TRBD2 might be the D (6 bases). V lost 3 bases and J lost 0, with 15 bases in between. This CDR3 is 18 amino acids long. CDR1 and CDR2 (germline): MNHNS, SASEGT.

The chain couples TRBV11-2 to TRBJ1-6; tentatively, D is TRBD1 (5 bases). The CDR3 has 16 residues. Germline CDR1 reads SGHAT; CDR2 reads FQNNGV. Trimming removed 1 base at V and 6 bases at J, with 13 bases between. The CDR3 sequence is CASSLARGTGNSPLHF. The CDR3 DNA is TGTGCCAGCAGCTTAGCTCGGGGGACGGGTAATTCACCCCTCCACTTT.

The chain links TRBV4-1 to TRBJ2-5; D uncertain. Germline V gives CDR1 MGHRA, CDR2 YSYEKL. The CDR3 is made up of 13 amino acids. V was cut by 2 bases and J by 10 bases, with 14 bases left in between. Here the CDR3 reads CASSQLGPGGQYF. The CDR3 DNA reads as TGCGCCAGCAGCCAATTAGGGCCGGGTGGCCAGTACTTC.

This clone was seen a few times. This same CDR3 is encoded by further DNA sequences in the sample. This chain uses TRBV5-1 with TRBJ1-2; D is ambiguous. Germline CDR1 is SGHRS and CDR2 is YFSETQ. This CDR3 spans 13 amino acids. Deletions cut 0 bases from V and 2 bases from J, with 5 bases between. CDR3 in DNA: TGCGCCAGCAGCTTGGACGGAAACTATGGCTACACCTTC. Its protein is CASSLDGNYGYTF.

In its sample, this clone was seen a few times. The chain couples TRBV6-5 to TRBJ2-3; TRBD1 is a possible D gene (5 bases). The CDR3 contains 12 residues. V shed 10 bases and J shed 0 bases, with 8 bases lying between them. Per the germline V gene, CDR1 is MNHEY and CDR2 is SVGAGI. The CDR3 region has the DNA TGTGCCACGACAGAGAGCACAGATACGCAGTATTTT. This gives the protein CATTESTDTQYF.

The chain is built from TRBV9 and TRBJ2-3, with D maybe TRBD2 (6 bases). Trimming took 1 base from V and 2 from J, leaving 17 bases between them. This CDR3 has 17 amino acids. The V gene's germline CDR1 is SGDLS and CDR2 YYNGEE. The CDR3 DNA is TGTGCCAGCAGCGTACAAGAAAGCGGGCAATACACAGATACGCAGTATTTT. Its protein is CASSVQESGQYTDTQYF.

For this clone: Other DNA sequences in this sample translate to the same CDR3. The chain has TRBV5-1 and TRBJ1-1; D unresolved. CDR1 SGHRS and CDR2 YFSETQ come from the germline V gene. V lost 0 bases, J lost 2 bases, and 8 bases lay in between. The CDR3 contains 14 residues. CDR3 residues: CASSLAAGNTEAFF. The CDR3 DNA reads TGCGCCAGCAGCTTGGCCGCGGGTAACACTGAAGCTTTCTTT.

This clone came up once. This chain connects TRBV7-9 to TRBJ2-7; a weak D match, TRBD2 (5 bases). The CDR3 consists of 14 residues. CDR1 is SEHNR and CDR2 is FQNEAQ in the germline V gene (reference sequence). Trimming took off 4 bases at V and 5 bases at J, with 15 bases between the two ends. Written as DNA, the CDR3 is TGTGCCAGCAGCTCCTCCGGTCCGGGGAACGAGCAGTACTTC. This codes for CASSSSGPGNEQYF.

The table lists this clone with a count of one. The chain couples TRBV7-9 to TRBJ1-3; maybe TRBD1 (5 bases). This CDR3 contains 16 residues. V was trimmed by 1 base and J by 0 bases, leaving 10 bases between them. CDR1 is SEHNR and CDR2 is FQNEAQ in the germline V gene (reference sequence). In DNA, the CDR3 is TGTGCCAGCAGCTTAGAAGGGACGGCCTCTGGAAACACCATATATTTT. Protein: CASSLEGTASGNTIYF. Based on the CDR3 plus reference TRBV7-9 and TRBJ1-3, the full variable domain is DTGVSQNPRHKITKRGQNVTFRCDPISEHNRLYWYRQTLGQGPEFLTYFQNEAQLEKSRLLSDRFSAERPKGSFSTLEIQRTEQGDSAMYLCASSLEGTASGNTIYFGEGSWLTVV.

The V and J genes are TRBV7-6 and TRBJ2-5; TRBD2 is a possible D gene (6 bases). Germline V gene sequence: CDR1 SGHVS, CDR2 FNYEAQ. V shed 5 bases and J shed 7 bases, with 14 bases lying between them. The CDR3 runs to 13 residues. CDR3 bases: TGTGCCAGCAGCATAAGGGACTCGGGGACCCAGTACTTC. Its protein is CASSIRDSGTQYF.

The chain employs TRBV7-9 and TRBJ1-6; TRBD1 matches at 10 bases. Germline CDR1 reads SEHNR; CDR2 reads FQNEAQ (reference sequence). With 6 bases clipped from V and 5 bases from J, the junction kept 4 bases outside the gene matches. This CDR3 has 15 residues. The CDR3 is CASRTGTGDNSPLHF. The CDR3 DNA reads as TGTGCCAGCAGAACCGGGACAGGGGATAATTCACCCCTCCACTTT.

The J gene is TRBJ2-7, the V gene TRBV11-2; a possible D gene is TRBD2 (5 bases). Germline-derived CDR1 and CDR2 are SGHAT and FQNNGV. The germline V and J ends were trimmed by 1 base and 0 bases, with 10 bases remaining between them. The CDR3 runs to 15 residues. CDR3 loop: CASSLGTLGSYEQYF. CDR3 in DNA: TGTGCCAGCAGCTTAGGGACTCTTGGCTCCTACGAGCAGTACTTC. The whole variable domain, remainder taken from reference TRBV11-2 and TRBJ2-7, is EAGVAQSPRYKIIEKRQSVAFWCNPISGHATLYWYQQILGQGPKLLIQFQNNGVVDDSQLPKDRFSAERLKGVDSTLKIQPAKLEDSAVYLCASSLGTLGSYEQYFGPGTRLTVT.

About this clone: Other DNA sequences from this sample encode an identical CDR3 as well. DNA for the CDR3: TGTGCCAGCAGTGCGGACAGGGGCTCCTACAATGAGCAGTTCTTC. Translated: CASSADRGSYNEQFF. The chain employs TRBV2 and TRBJ2-1; TRBD1 aligns across 9 bases. V shed 4 bases and J 0 bases; nucleotides not matched to a gene: 1. Germline V CDR1 and CDR2: SNHLY, FYNNEI. This CDR3 spans 15 amino acids.

The chain has TRBV27 and TRBJ2-7, with D perhaps TRBD1 (5 bases). V lost 7 bases and J 0 bases, leaving 13 bases between the germline ends. In germline, CDR1 is MNHEY, CDR2 SMNVEV (reference sequence). There are 14 residues in the CDR3. CDR3 DNA sequence: TGTGCCAGCACCCTGGACACTTTCTCCTACGAGCAGTACTTC. Translated: CASTLDTFSYEQYF.